This entry lists 28 T cell receptor beta chains sequenced from one sample in a study of spatial heterogeneity in lung cancer. Time point described: sample taken at primary tumor resection. Using its own MiXCR run on the 5' RACE reads, TCRdb lists one record per CDR3 protein. The repertoire has approximately 2,300 distinct CDR3 sequences, about 15% of them found once; the top ten carry about 30%. Their antigen targets remain unknown. Study-level results: Counts of expanded alpha and beta TCRs within tumors tracked the tumor nonsynonymous mutation count.

Material: lung tumor tissue, obtained at surgery. These receptors all stem from a male donor with early-stage non-small cell lung cancer.

This clonotype appeared many times. The chain combines TRBV10-2 with TRBJ1-5; D ambiguous. The V and J ends lost 4 bases and 3 bases respectively, with 7 bases between them. This CDR3 spans 13 amino acids. Germline-derived CDR1 and CDR2 are WSHSY and SAAADI. The CDR3, as DNA: TGCGCCAGCAGTGTCAGGAACAATCAGCCCCAGCATTTT. Translating gives CASSVRNNQPQHF.

In its sample, this clonotype ranks as medium-sized. The chain carries TRBV18 and TRBJ2-7; D tentatively fits TRBD1 or TRBD2 (6 bases each). This CDR3 has 15 residues. The V end was cut by 5 bases, the J end by 5 bases, with 19 bases between. Germline assignment: CDR1 KGHSH and CDR2 LQKENI. The CDR3 sequence is CASSSRASGGDEQYF. DNA of the CDR3: TGTGCCAGCTCATCCCGAGCGTCCGGGGGCGACGAGCAGTACTTC.

This clonotype showed up many times. The CDR3 sequence: CASSPVASNTEAFF. The CDR3 coding sequence is TGTGCCAGCAGCCCAGTCGCCTCTAACACTGAAGCTTTCTTT. This sequence joins TRBV28 and TRBJ1-1; D is uncertain. Between the trimmed V and J ends, which lost 6 bases and 2 bases, there was a span of 13 bases. The germline gives CDR1 MDHEN, CDR2 SYDVKM. The CDR3 has 14 residues.

By share, this clonotype counts as medium-sized. The chain recombines TRBV28 with TRBJ1-6; D unresolved. The length of the CDR3 is 16 residues. V gave up 4 bases and J gave up 0 bases, with 10 bases separating them. The germline CDR1 and CDR2 sequences are MDHEN and SYDVKM. The DNA of the CDR3 is TGTGCCAGCAGTTCGGGGAAAAGCTCCTATAATTCACCCCTCCACTTT. Its protein is CASSSGKSSYNSPLHF.

This clonotype is judged medium-sized. The chain joins TRBV18 to TRBJ2-5, with D possibly being TRBD2 (5 bases). This CDR3 has 12 amino acids. Per germline, CDR1 KGHSH and CDR2 LQKENI. The germline V and J ends were trimmed by 1 base and 5 bases, with 5 bases remaining between them. Here the CDR3 DNA reads TGTGCCAGCTCACCACGGGAGGAGACCCAGTACTTC. This sequence encodes CASSPREETQYF. Combining the CDR3 with reference TRBV18 and TRBJ2-5 gives the whole variable domain NAGVMQNPRHLVRRRGQEARLRCSPMKGHSHVYWYRQLPEEGLKFMVYLQKENIIDESGMPKERFSAEFPKEGPSILRIQQVVRGDSAAYFCASSPREETQYFGPGTRLLVL.

Relative to its sample, this clonotype is medium-sized. This rearrangement joins TRBV7-3 to TRBJ2-1, with D hard to call. The CDR3 is 15 residues long. Germline CDR1 reads SGHTA; CDR2 reads FQGTGA. Trimming shortened V by 1 base and J by 3 bases, and 10 bases separated the two germline ends. The CDR3 here is CASSLMVSNYNEQFF. The DNA of the CDR3 is TGTGCCAGCAGCTTAATGGTTTCTAACTACAATGAGCAGTTCTTC.

This clonotype is labeled as medium-sized. This chain links TRBV9 with TRBJ2-5; no reliable D call. This CDR3 is built from 14 residues. Trimming removed 2 bases from V and 4 bases from J, with 12 bases in between. CDR1 SGDLS and CDR2 YYNGEE come from the germline V gene. The DNA for the CDR3 is TGTGCCAGCAGCGTTTCGGACCCCGCAGAGACCCAGTACTTC. It is translated as CASSVSDPAETQYF.

By proportion, this clonotype is medium-sized. The chain has TRBV6-6 and TRBJ2-3; 9 bases fit TRBD2. Germline CDR1 MNHNY, CDR2 SVGAGI (reference sequence). The CDR3 consists of 16 residues. Losses at the gene ends were 6 bases for V and 2 bases for J; bases not matched to a gene: 9. CDR3 in DNA: TGTGCCAGCAGCCCCTGGGCTAGCGGGACCACAGATACGCAGTATTTT. Amino acids: CASSPWASGTTDTQYF.

This chain links TRBV6-5 with TRBJ2-5; 7 bases agree with TRBD1. With V trimmed by 7 bases and J by 0 bases, 8 bases remained unmatched. CDR1 and CDR2 from the germline V gene are MNHEY and SVGAGI. This CDR3 is built from 15 residues. The CDR3 nucleotides are TGTGCCAGCACTAAAAGGGGACAGTACCAAGAGACCCAGTACTTC. This gives the protein CASTKRGQYQETQYF.

By share, this clonotype counts as medium-sized. DNA for the CDR3: TGTGCCAGCAGAAGGGACATAAACACCGGGGAGCTGTTTTTT. Protein product: CASRRDINTGELFF. V and J are TRBV5-6 and TRBJ2-2; D is possibly TRBD1 (6 bases). V lost 5 bases, J lost 2 bases, and 10 bases lay in between. The germline V gene encodes CDR1 SGHDT and CDR2 YYEEEE. This CDR3 has 14 residues.

By sample fraction, this clonotype is medium-sized. The CDR3 loop reads CASSLETGVNYGYTF. CDR3 nucleotide sequence: TGTGCCAGTAGCTTGGAGACAGGGGTAAACTATGGCTACACCTTC. The rearrangement uses TRBV19 and TRBJ1-2; 8 bases are a match to TRBD1. V lost 6 bases and J lost 2; bases outside the gene matches: 8. The germline CDR1 and CDR2 sequences are LNHDA and SQIVND (reference sequence). The CDR3 covers 15 residues. Full variable domain (rest looked up from reference TRBV19 and TRBJ1-2): DGGITQSPKYLFRKEGQNVTLSCEQNLNHDAMYWYRQDPGQGLRLIYYSQIVNDFQKGDIAEGYSVSREKKESFPLTVTSAQKNPTAFYLCASSLETGVNYGYTFGSGTRLTVV.

Judged by abundance, this clonotype is large. The chain combines TRBV5-6 with TRBJ1-1; a weak D match, TRBD1 (6 bases). Trimming cost V 2 bases and J 11 bases, with 13 bases left between them. The CDR3 has 12 residues. CDR1 and CDR2 from the germline V gene are SGHDT and YYEEEE. In DNA form, the CDR3 reads TGTGCCAGCAGCTTCAGGGGCGAAGGGGCTTTCTTT. Its translation is CASSFRGEGAFF.

This clonotype has just a few counts. This chain connects TRBV4-3 to TRBJ1-1; no definite D call. Trimming stripped 0 bases from V and 3 bases from J, with 11 bases between. The length of the CDR3 is 15 residues. The germline gives CDR1 LGHNA, CDR2 YSLEER. CDR3 bases: TGCGCCAGCAGCCAAGATCGGAGCTGGGACACTGAAGCTTTCTTT. It specifies CASSQDRSWDTEAFF.

This clonotype was counted many times. This chain connects TRBV20-1 to TRBJ1-2; D is unclear. This CDR3 has 13 residues. V lost 3 bases and J lost 4, with 12 bases in between. Per germline, CDR1 DFQATT and CDR2 SNEGSKA (reference sequence). The DNA for the CDR3 is TGCAGTGCTAGGCCTGGTGTTAGCTATGGCTACACCTTC. Its protein is CSARPGVSYGYTF.

This clonotype is categorized as medium-sized. The V gene is TRBV11-2, the J gene TRBJ2-1, with D perhaps TRBD1 (5 bases). The length of the CDR3 is 15 residues. With 0 bases removed from V and 3 bases from J, the gap between germline ends came to 9 bases. Germline values: CDR1 SGHAT, CDR2 FQNNGV. The DNA of the CDR3 is TGTGCCAGCAGCTTAGACGCAGGGAACTACAATGAGCAGTTCTTC. This gives the protein CASSLDAGNYNEQFF.

The rearrangement uses TRBV24-1 and TRBJ2-3; D remains unclear. The V end was cut by 4 bases, the J end by 4 bases, with 14 bases between. The CDR3 contains 15 residues. Germline loops: CDR1 KGHDR, CDR2 SFDVKD. The CDR3 loop reads CATSDPRGFPDTQYF. The CDR3 coding sequence is TGTGCCACCAGTGACCCCCGAGGATTCCCAGATACGCAGTATTTT.

Relative to its sample, this clonotype is medium-sized. The chain carries TRBV13 and TRBJ2-5; no reliable D call. Between the trimmed V and J ends, which lost 2 bases and 5 bases, there was a span of 9 bases. CDR3 length: 13 amino acids. The germline V gene has CDR1 PRHDT and CDR2 FYEKMQ (reference sequence). CDR3 nucleotides: TGTGCCAGCAGCTTAAACGGAGAGGAGACCCAGTACTTC. It yields the protein CASSLNGEETQYF.

The chain is built from TRBV6-2 or TRBV6-3 and TRBJ2-2, with TRBD2 matching over 8 bases. Germline lookup yields CDR1 MNHEY and CDR2 SVGEGT. V lost 4 bases to trimming and J lost 5 bases; unmatched junction nucleotides: 6. This CDR3 spans 15 amino acids. For the CDR3, the DNA is TGTGCCAGCAGTTTAACTAGCGGACCTACCGGGGAGCTGTTTTTT. Translating it yields CASSLTSGPTGELFF.

This clonotype counts as medium-sized. This chain links TRBV6-5 with TRBJ2-7; D is ambiguous. Per the germline V gene, CDR1 is MNHEY and CDR2 is SVGAGI. CDR3 size: 15 residues. V was shortened by 5 bases and J by 2 bases, with 16 bases between the two germline ends. The CDR3 nucleotides read TGTGCCAGCAGTGCCGGGTCTTATTACCCCTACGAGCAGTACTTC. Translating gives CASSAGSYYPYEQYF.

This clonotype ranks as medium-sized. The V gene is TRBV28, the J gene TRBJ2-5, with 14 bases aligning to TRBD2. Trimming at V came to 3 bases and at J to 5 bases, leaving 8 bases not matched to a gene. The CDR3 length is 17 residues. Germline-derived CDR1 and CDR2 are MDHEN and SYDVKM. The chain's CDR3 is CASSFLGLAGGGETQYF. The CDR3 coding sequence is TGTGCCAGCAGTTTTCTCGGACTAGCGGGAGGCGGGGAGACCCAGTACTTC.

This clonotype is labeled as medium-sized. This rearrangement joins TRBV3-1 to TRBJ2-3; D not resolved. CDR3 length: 17 residues. CDR1 is LGHDT and CDR2 is YNNKEL in the germline V gene (reference sequence). V dropped 4 bases and J dropped 4 bases, with 21 bases sitting between them. The CDR3 DNA follows: TGTGCCAGCAGCCCCCATGGGATGGGGATAAGTCCAGATACGCAGTATTTT. Translated: CASSPHGMGISPDTQYF.

There are many counts of this clonotype. The chain uses TRBV30 and TRBJ1-1, with 7 bases aligning to TRBD1. The CDR3 is 13 amino acids. In germline, CDR1 is GTSNPN, CDR2 SVGIG (reference sequence). With V trimmed by 4 bases and J by 1 base, 3 bases remained unmatched. The CDR3 DNA reads TGTGCCTGGACTAGGACAGGGAACACTGAAGCTTTCTTT. This sequence encodes CAWTRTGNTEAFF.

In its sample, this clonotype is medium-sized. This chain uses TRBV7-9 with TRBJ2-2; D remains unclear. CDR3 length equals 12 residues. The germline V gene has CDR1 SEHNR and CDR2 FQNEAQ (reference sequence). Deletions cut 5 bases from V and 6 bases from J, with 7 bases between. The CDR3: CASSPLPGELFF. In DNA form, the CDR3 reads TGTGCCAGCAGCCCTCTGCCCGGGGAGCTGTTTTTT.

The chain uses TRBV20-1 and TRBJ2-5; 10 nucleotides line up with TRBD2. Germline CDR1 reads DFQATT; CDR2 reads SNEGSKA (reference sequence). The CDR3 extends over 16 amino acids. After removal of 0 bases from V and 1 base from J, the junction contained 5 bases not matched to a gene. The CDR3 DNA follows: TGCAGTGCTAGAGATGCGGTAGCGGGAGGCCAAGAGACCCAGTACTTC. This sequence encodes CSARDAVAGGQETQYF.

By sample fraction, this clonotype is medium-sized (0.01 to 0.1%). This chain uses TRBV4-3 with TRBJ1-3; no clear D. CDR3 size: 20 residues. V lost 0 bases to trimming and J lost 4 bases, with 25 bases between them. Germline CDR1 reads LGHNA; CDR2 reads YSLEER. The CDR3 DNA is TGCGCCAGCAGCCAAGATATGGTGCTGTATTCGCGCATGCCAGGAAACACCATATATTTT. Its translation: CASSQDMVLYSRMPGNTIYF.

This clonotype is medium-sized (0.01 to 0.1%) in the sample. The chain combines TRBV7-2 with TRBJ1-5; D call uncertain. Deletions cut 1 base from V and 1 base from J, with 8 bases between. Germline CDR1 SGHTA, CDR2 FQGNSA. This CDR3 has 15 amino acids. The CDR3 DNA sequence: TGTGCCAGCAGCTTAGTTTCCCAGAGCAATCAGCCCCAGCATTTT. It translates to CASSLVSQSNQPQHF.

This clonotype was detected once. The V call is TRBV18, the J call TRBJ1-5; 7 bases fit TRBD1. V shed 1 base, J shed 4 bases, and the junction held 1 base outside the gene matches. Germline values: CDR1 KGHSH, CDR2 LQKENI. The CDR3 consists of 14 residues. CDR3 sequence reads: CASSPQQGNQPQHF. In DNA form, the CDR3 reads TGTGCCAGCTCACCACAACAGGGGAATCAGCCCCAGCATTTT. The full variable domain, with the rest looked up from reference TRBV18 and TRBJ1-5, is NAGVMQNPRHLVRRRGQEARLRCSPMKGHSHVYWYRQLPEEGLKFMVYLQKENIIDESGMPKERFSAEFPKEGPSILRIQQVVRGDSAAYFCASSPQQGNQPQHFGDGTRLSIL.

This clonotype counts as large. This sequence joins TRBV3-1 and TRBJ2-4; D is uncertain. The germline gives CDR1 LGHDT, CDR2 YNNKEL (reference sequence). Deletions cut 0 bases from V and 2 bases from J, with 8 bases between. The CDR3 contains 15 residues. CDR3 sequence (DNA): TGTGCCAGCAGCCAAGACGTAGGGACCAAAAACATTCAGTACTTC. Amino acid sequence: CASSQDVGTKNIQYF.